The 30 T cell receptor beta chains presented below share a single source sample, sequenced in a study of beta chain features in type 1 diabetes. The sequenced template was cDNA made from the entire isolated RNA. The protocol was immunoSEQ multiplex PCR, while the TCRdb copy is restricted to in-frame clones and leaves out a portion. The table records hundreds of thousands of clones, 30% of them present only once. Sequencing input: naive CD4+ T cells from blood. Receptor source: a man aged 18 to 29 in good health.

This clone came up a few times. The rearrangement uses TRBV28 and TRBJ2-5, with D possibly being TRBD1 (7 bases). The CDR3 length is 13 residues. Germline V gene lookup returns CDR1 MDHEN and CDR2 SYDVKM. Trimming took off 3 bases at V and 6 bases at J, with 11 bases between the two ends. The CDR3: CASSLTGRKTQYF. CDR3 bases: TGTGCCAGCAGTTTGACAGGGAGGAAGACCCAGTACTTC.

This clone was seen only a few times. The chain couples TRBV18 to TRBJ2-1, with D unresolved. The length of the CDR3 is 13 residues. Trimming stripped 2 bases from V and 5 bases from J, with 7 bases between. Germline V gives CDR1 KGHSH, CDR2 LQKENI. CDR3 coding DNA: TGTGCCAGCTCACCAAACCAGGACAATGAGCAGTTCTTC. This encodes CASSPNQDNEQFF.

This chain joins TRBV29-1 and TRBJ1-1; D gene unclear. The CDR3 runs to 15 residues. The V gene's germline CDR1 is SQVTM and CDR2 ANQGSEA. V was trimmed by 7 bases and J by 5 bases, leaving 23 bases between them. The CDR3 protein is CSALTPSIGVTEAFF. The CDR3 DNA reads as TGCAGCGCTCTGACCCCCAGTATAGGAGTAACTGAAGCTTTCTTT.

The table lists this clone with a few counts. This chain links TRBV6-5 with TRBJ2-5, with D possibly TRBD1 on 6 matching bases. The CDR3 length is 13 residues. Germline V gene sequence: CDR1 MNHEY, CDR2 SVGAGI. V was cut by 6 bases and J by 5 bases, with 13 bases left in between. CDR3 loop: CASRRQGLETQYF. The DNA for the CDR3 is TGTGCCAGCAGGCGCCAGGGGTTGGAGACCCAGTACTTC.

This clone was recorded a few times. The chain joins TRBV25-1 to TRBJ2-5; the match to TRBD2 covers 8 bases. CDR1 is MGHDK and CDR2 is SYGVNS in the germline V gene. With V trimmed by 6 bases and J by 4 bases, 10 bases remained unmatched. The CDR3 runs to 15 residues. DNA for the CDR3: TGTGCCAGCAGCCCAAGAGCGGGAGCGGGAGAGACCCAGTACTTC. This translates into CASSPRAGAGETQYF.

The genes are TRBV2 and TRBJ1-5; 7 bases line up with TRBD1. The junction had 5 bases not matched to a gene; V was cut back by 5 bases and J by 7 bases. The CDR3 sequence is 13 residues long. Germline assignment: CDR1 SNHLY and CDR2 FYNNEI. The CDR3 loop reads CASSRQGDQPQHF. The CDR3 region has the DNA TGTGCCAGCAGTCGACAGGGAGACCAGCCCCAGCATTTT.

The rearrangement uses TRBV28 and TRBJ2-7; a weak D match, TRBD2 (5 bases). The CDR3 totals 13 residues. Germline V lookup: CDR1 MDHEN, CDR2 SYDVKM. Deletions cut 6 bases from V and 3 bases from J, with 12 bases between. This CDR3 is CASRVSGLYEQYF. CDR3 in DNA: TGTGCCAGCAGAGTCTCCGGACTCTACGAGCAGTACTTC.

The J gene is TRBJ2-1, the V gene TRBV19; 8 nucleotides align to TRBD2. The CDR3 sequence is 16 residues long. The junction had 12 bases not matched to a gene; V was cut back by 5 bases and J by 6 bases. The V gene's germline CDR1 is LNHDA and CDR2 SQIVND (reference sequence). This CDR3 is CASSALTGLVGNEQFF. DNA for the CDR3: TGTGCCAGTAGTGCCCTCACGGGACTAGTAGGCAATGAGCAGTTCTTC.

This sequence joins TRBV2 and TRBJ2-1, with 7 bases identical to TRBD2. Germline CDR1 reads SNHLY; CDR2 reads FYNNEI. This CDR3 is 15 amino acids long. V gave up 1 base and J gave up 2 bases; unmatched junction bases: 2. CDR3 nucleotides: TGTGCCAGCAGTGAAGAGCTAGCGGCCTACAATGAGCAGTTCTTC. This encodes CASSEELAAYNEQFF.

This clone was seen a handful of times. J is TRBJ2-3 and V is TRBV18; D unresolved. Deletions cut 2 bases from V and 4 bases from J, with 10 bases between. The CDR3 totals 14 residues. Germline V gene sequence: CDR1 KGHSH, CDR2 LQKENI. The CDR3 region has the DNA TGTGCCAGCTCACCAGGCAGTCGCGCAGATACGCAGTATTTT. Amino acid sequence: CASSPGSRADTQYF.

Here the CDR3 reads CASRGWDSHNEQFF. The DNA of the CDR3 is TGTGCCAGTAGGGGATGGGACAGCCACAATGAGCAGTTCTTC. This chain links TRBV19 with TRBJ2-1, with 7 positions matching TRBD1. Germline CDR1 LNHDA, CDR2 SQIVND (reference sequence). The CDR3 is 14 amino acids. The trim removed 6 bases at V and 5 bases at J, leaving 7 bases unmatched. The whole variable domain, filled in from reference TRBV19 and TRBJ2-1, reads DGGITQSPKYLFRKEGQNVTLSCEQNLNHDAMYWYRQDPGQGLRLIYYSQIVNDFQKGDIAEGYSVSREKKESFPLTVTSAQKNPTAFYLCASRGWDSHNEQFFGPGTRLTVL.

This clone has just a few counts. J is TRBJ1-4 and V is TRBV30; possible D gene TRBD1, 5 bases. The germline V and J ends were trimmed by 4 bases and 7 bases, with 10 bases remaining between them. Germline V CDR1 and CDR2: GTSNPN, SVGIG (reference sequence). This CDR3 spans 12 amino acids. DNA for the CDR3: TGTGCCTGGACACAGGCGGGTGAAAAACTGTTTTTT. Protein: CAWTQAGEKLFF.

This clone was seen a few times. The chain couples TRBV5-1 to TRBJ2-7; 7 bases line up with TRBD2. Germline CDR1 SGHRS, CDR2 YFSETQ. This CDR3 has 14 amino acids. V was clipped by 0 bases and J by 5 bases; unmatched bases: 5. In DNA form, the CDR3 reads TGCGCCAGCAGCTTGGGGACGGGAGGCCACGAGCAGTACTTC. Its protein is CASSLGTGGHEQYF.

The CDR3 DNA follows: TGCAGTGCGGGACAGAACACTGAAGCTTTCTTT. Residues: CSAGQNTEAFF. The V call is TRBV20-1, the J call TRBJ1-1; D is possibly TRBD1 (6 bases). Trimming removed 6 bases from V and 1 base from J, with 6 bases in between. Germline V gene sequence: CDR1 DFQATT, CDR2 SNEGSKA (reference sequence). The CDR3 has 11 amino acids.

The chain joins TRBV5-4 to TRBJ2-2; no firm D call. This CDR3 has 16 residues. Trimming removed 4 bases from V and 1 base from J, with 14 bases in between. Germline V gives CDR1 SGHNT, CDR2 YYREEE (reference sequence). The DNA for the CDR3 is TGTGCCAGCAGCCGGGTGGGCACGCAGAACACCGGGGAGCTGTTTTTT. Protein: CASSRVGTQNTGELFF.

This clone has only a few counts. This chain links TRBV4-2 with TRBJ2-3, with D uncertain. CDR3 length: 13 residues. V was pared by 0 bases and J by 10 bases, with 11 bases between. Germline V gene data show CDR1 as LGHNA and CDR2 as YNFKEQ. CDR3 bases: TGTGCCAGCAGCCAAGATACGCGTGGAGCGCAGTATTTT. Its translation: CASSQDTRGAQYF.

This clone came up a few times. CDR3 amino acids: CASSLRPDQPQHF. The CDR3 nucleotides read TGTGCCAGCAGCCTCCGCCCGGATCAGCCCCAGCATTTT. J is TRBJ1-5 and V is TRBV4-2; no definite D call. This CDR3 region has 13 residues. Germline V CDR1 and CDR2: LGHNA, YNFKEQ. Trimming cost V 4 bases and J 5 bases, with 9 bases left between them.

This rearrangement joins TRBV30 to TRBJ2-2; TRBD2 matches 10 bases. The CDR3 is 13 amino acids. The V gene's germline CDR1 is GTSNPN and CDR2 SVGIG (reference sequence). The CDR3 sequence: CVRSGRRTGELFF. CDR3 sequence (DNA): TGTGTTCGTAGCGGGAGGCGGACCGGGGAGCTGTTTTTT.

The chain uses TRBV5-1 and TRBJ2-5; the match to TRBD1 covers 8 bases. Germline V gene data show CDR1 as SGHRS and CDR2 as YFSETQ. The V segment lost 6 bases and the J segment 5 bases; nucleotides outside the gene matches: 15. The CDR3 spans 16 residues. CDR3 coding DNA: TGCGCCAGCACCCCCACCAGGACAGGGCCTGACGAGACCCAGTACTTC. This translates into CASTPTRTGPDETQYF.

The table lists this clone with a few counts. Germline and junction disagree at one end, which may indicate a read error. V usage is TRBV4-3 and J usage is TRBJ2-1; D is undetermined. In germline, CDR1 is LGHNA, CDR2 YSLEER. The CDR3 sequence is 13 residues long. The CDR3 protein is CASSQELGSVKIF. The CDR3 DNA reads TGCGCCAGCAGCCAAGAATTGGGATCTGTTAAGATCTTC.

The V call is TRBV5-1, the J call TRBJ2-7; TRBD2 matches at 11 bases. CDR3 length: 15 amino acids. Losses at the gene ends were 5 bases for V and 2 bases for J; bases not matched to a gene: 6. Germline lookup yields CDR1 SGHRS and CDR2 YFSETQ. The CDR3 DNA is TGCGCCAGCAGATTACTAGCGGGAGAAGCCTACGAGCAGTACTTC. Translation gives CASRLLAGEAYEQYF.

This clone was counted a few times. The DNA of the CDR3 is TGTGCCAGCAGTTTAGAGTTCGGTTATGGCTACACCTTC. It is translated as CASSLEFGYGYTF. This chain links TRBV27 with TRBJ1-2, with unresolved D. V dropped 2 bases and J dropped 5 bases, with 9 bases sitting between them. The germline CDR1 and CDR2 sequences are MNHEY and SMNVEV (reference sequence). This CDR3 contains 13 residues.

In this sample, this clone turned up a few times. V and J are TRBV15 and TRBJ2-3; a weak D match, TRBD2 (6 bases). This CDR3 has 15 amino acids. The V end lost 0 bases, the J end lost 5 bases, and 12 bases lay between the germline ends. CDR1 is LNHNV and CDR2 is YYDKDF in the germline V gene (reference sequence). The CDR3 sequence: CATSRDIRRGDTQYF. In DNA, the CDR3 is TGTGCCACCAGCAGAGATATCAGGAGGGGAGATACGCAGTATTTT.

About this clone itself: Different DNA sequences within this sample yield the same CDR3. The V and J genes are TRBV7-2 and TRBJ2-3, with D hard to call. CDR1 and CDR2 (germline): SGHTA, FQGNSA. The V and J ends lost 0 bases and 2 bases respectively, with 3 bases between them. The CDR3 has 13 residues. In DNA form, the CDR3 reads TGTGCCAGCAGCTTAGCCCCCACAGATACGCAGTATTTT. Translated: CASSLAPTDTQYF.

The chain's CDR3 is CASSLTSPDIQYF. DNA for the CDR3: TGTGCCAGCAGTCTGACTAGTCCAGACATTCAGTACTTC. V gene TRBV6-5 combines with J gene TRBJ2-4, with D possibly being TRBD2 (6 bases). CDR3 length equals 13 residues. V lost 5 bases to trimming and J lost 8 bases, with 13 bases between them. Germline V gene lookup returns CDR1 MNHEY and CDR2 SVGAGI.

V usage is TRBV29-1 and J usage is TRBJ2-3; 9 bases fit TRBD2. Germline lookup yields CDR1 SQVTM and CDR2 ANQGSEA. The CDR3 is 16 amino acids. V shed 4 bases, J shed 0 bases, and the junction held 8 bases outside the gene matches. Here the CDR3 DNA reads TGCAGCGTTGCGGGCGGGAGGGCCCTCAGCACAGATACGCAGTATTTT. It codes for CSVAGGRALSTDTQYF.

The chain employs TRBV2 and TRBJ2-1; D call uncertain. The ends were cut back, 6 bases at V and 0 bases at J, with 6 bases in the middle. Germline V gene lookup returns CDR1 SNHLY and CDR2 FYNNEI. The CDR3 extends over 13 amino acids. CDR3 bases: TGTGCCAGCAGACCAAGCTCCTACAATGAGCAGTTCTTC. This encodes CASRPSSYNEQFF.

The table lists this clone with a few counts. V is TRBV7-2 and J is TRBJ2-5, with TRBD1 identical over 7 bases. Germline lookup yields CDR1 SGHTA and CDR2 FQGNSA. This CDR3 has 18 amino acids. V lost 1 base, J lost 5 bases, and 16 bases stayed unmatched. The CDR3 sequence: CASSLGRTSGGSDETQYF. The CDR3 region has the DNA TGTGCCAGCAGCTTAGGGCGTACTTCAGGGGGTTCCGATGAGACCCAGTACTTC. The variable domain in full, completed from reference TRBV7-2 and TRBJ2-5, reads GAGVSQSPSNKVTEKGKDVELRCDPISGHTALYWYRQSLGQGLEFLIYFQGNSAPDKSGLPSDRFSAERTGGSVSTLTIQRTQQEDSAVYLCASSLGRTSGGSDETQYFGPGTRLLVL.

This rearrangement joins TRBV5-1 to TRBJ2-5; 9 bases align to TRBD1. The CDR3 totals 15 residues. Germline V gene data show CDR1 as SGHRS and CDR2 as YFSETQ. J gave up 2 bases and V 2 bases, and 4 bases lay outside the gene matches. CDR3 coding DNA: TGCGCCAGCAGCTTCCCACAGGGGGCACAAGAGACCCAGTACTTC. It is translated as CASSFPQGAQETQYF.

This clone appeared a single time. V gene TRBV2 combines with J gene TRBJ1-1; 9 nucleotides agree with TRBD1. Losses at the gene ends were 4 bases for V and 4 bases for J; bases not matched to a gene: 1. The germline V gene has CDR1 SNHLY and CDR2 FYNNEI. CDR3 length equals 13 residues. CDR3 sequence (DNA): TGTGCCAGCAGTGGACAGGGGGTCACTGAAGCTTTCTTT. This translates into CASSGQGVTEAFF.